This T cell receptor beta chain was retrieved from a study of cytomegalovirus exposure and HLA in healthy donors. Study context: Falling in the Caucasian-associated ancestry cluster were 80% to 90% of some 400 genotyped donors. Study-level points and caveats: Within the data, a cluster of highly shared sequence variants was likely a sequencing artifact. V segments that were indistinguishable, TRBV6-2 and TRBV6-3 among them, were omitted from analysis.

The CDR3 has 15 amino acids. The germline V gene has CDR1 MDHEN and CDR2 SYDVKM. V trimming: 6 bases; J trimming: 0 bases; junction bases outside the gene matches: 4. Note on this clone: Its cognate antigen is unknown.

Primers: 60 Vbeta forward and 13 Jbeta reverse. TCRdb's table, derived via immunoSEQ multiplex PCR, lists solely in-frame clones and lacks some. The data contain 150,000 to 200,000 clones, about 80% of them singletons. The clonotype comes from a man aged 30 to 45 in good health and CMV-seropositive. What was sequenced was PBMCs. The V and J genes are TRBV28 and TRBJ1-3; 8 nucleotides agree with TRBD1. CDR3 nucleotides: TGTGCCAGCAGCACAGGGGGGATCTCTGGAAACACCATATATTTT. This codes for CASSTGGISGNTIYF.